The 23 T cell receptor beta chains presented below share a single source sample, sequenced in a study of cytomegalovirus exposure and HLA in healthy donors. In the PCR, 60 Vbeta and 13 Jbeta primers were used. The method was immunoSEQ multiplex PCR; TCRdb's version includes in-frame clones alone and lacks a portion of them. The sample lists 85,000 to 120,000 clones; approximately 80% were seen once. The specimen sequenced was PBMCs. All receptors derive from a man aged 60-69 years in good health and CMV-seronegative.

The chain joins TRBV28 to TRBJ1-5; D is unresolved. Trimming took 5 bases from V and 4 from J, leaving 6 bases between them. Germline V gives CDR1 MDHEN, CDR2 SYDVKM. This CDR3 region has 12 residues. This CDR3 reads CASSTRNQPQHF. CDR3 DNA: TGTGCCAGCAGTACAAGAAATCAGCCCCAGCATTTT.

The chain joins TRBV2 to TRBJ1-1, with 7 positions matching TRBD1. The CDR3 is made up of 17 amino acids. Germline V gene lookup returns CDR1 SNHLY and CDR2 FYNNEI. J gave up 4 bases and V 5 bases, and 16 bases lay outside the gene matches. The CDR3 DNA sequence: TGTGCCAGCAGTTACCCCGGGAGGGGGCAAGGGGGCACTGAAGCTTTCTTT. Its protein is CASSYPGRGQGGTEAFF.

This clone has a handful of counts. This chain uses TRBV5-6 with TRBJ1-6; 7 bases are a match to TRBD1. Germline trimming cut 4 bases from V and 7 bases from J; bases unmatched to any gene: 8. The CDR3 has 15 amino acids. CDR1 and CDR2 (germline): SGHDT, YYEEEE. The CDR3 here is CASSKYTTGNSPLHF. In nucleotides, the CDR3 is TGTGCCAGCAGCAAATACACGACAGGGAATTCACCCCTCCACTTT.

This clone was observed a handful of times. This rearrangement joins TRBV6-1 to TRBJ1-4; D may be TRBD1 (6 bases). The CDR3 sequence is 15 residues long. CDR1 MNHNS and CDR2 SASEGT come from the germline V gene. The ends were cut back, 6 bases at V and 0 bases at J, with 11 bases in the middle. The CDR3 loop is CASRYKGATNEKLFF. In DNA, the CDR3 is TGTGCCAGCAGATATAAGGGGGCAACTAATGAAAAACTGTTTTTT.

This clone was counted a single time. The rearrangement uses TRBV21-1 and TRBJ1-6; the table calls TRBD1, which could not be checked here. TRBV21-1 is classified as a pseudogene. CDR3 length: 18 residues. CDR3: CASTTPGTGDDYNSPLHF. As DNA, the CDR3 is TGTGCCAGCACCACACCCGGGACAGGGGATGACTATAATTCACCCCTCCACTTT.

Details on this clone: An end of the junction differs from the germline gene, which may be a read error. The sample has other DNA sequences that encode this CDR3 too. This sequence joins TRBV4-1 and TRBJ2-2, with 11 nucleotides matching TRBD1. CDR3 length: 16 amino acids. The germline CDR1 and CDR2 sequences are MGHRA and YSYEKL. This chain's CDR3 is CASSLPDRGHTGELFF. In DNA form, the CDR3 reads TGCGCCAGCAGCCTCCCGGACAGGGGGCACACCGGGGAGCTGTTTTTC.

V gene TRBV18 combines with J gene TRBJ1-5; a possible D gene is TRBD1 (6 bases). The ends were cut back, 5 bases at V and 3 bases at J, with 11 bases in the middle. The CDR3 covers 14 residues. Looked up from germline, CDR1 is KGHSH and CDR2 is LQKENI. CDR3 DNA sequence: TGTGCCAGCTCAGGGGGGGCGGTCAATCAGCCCCAGCATTTT. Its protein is CASSGGAVNQPQHF.

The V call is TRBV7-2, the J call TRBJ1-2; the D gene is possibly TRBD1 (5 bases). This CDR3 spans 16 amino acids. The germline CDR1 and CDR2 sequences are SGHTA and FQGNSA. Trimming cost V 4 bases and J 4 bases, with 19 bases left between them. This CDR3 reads CASSWDGTEGTYGYTF. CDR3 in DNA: TGTGCCAGCAGCTGGGACGGGACGGAGGGAACCTATGGCTACACCTTC.

The CDR3 loop reads CASSDRPNEKLFF. The CDR3 DNA sequence: TGTGCCAGCTCGGACAGACCTAATGAAAAACTGTTTTTT. The rearrangement joins TRBV7-2 to TRBJ1-4; perhaps TRBD1 as D (6 bases). This CDR3 has 13 residues. Trimming cost V 8 bases and J 3 bases, with 10 bases left between them. CDR1 is SGHTA and CDR2 is FQGNSA in the germline V gene.

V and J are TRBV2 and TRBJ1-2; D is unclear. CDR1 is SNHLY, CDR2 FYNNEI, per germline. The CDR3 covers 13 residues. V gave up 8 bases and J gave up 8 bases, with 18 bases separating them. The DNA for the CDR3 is TGTGCCAGCGGGCGAACGGAAGTCTTAGGCTACACCTTC. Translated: CASGRTEVLGYTF.

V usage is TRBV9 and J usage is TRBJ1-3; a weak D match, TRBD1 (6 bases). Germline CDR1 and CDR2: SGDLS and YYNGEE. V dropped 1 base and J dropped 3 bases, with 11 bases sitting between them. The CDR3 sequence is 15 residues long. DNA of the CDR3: TGTGCCAGCAGCGTAATGCCAGGGGTTGGAAACACCATATATTTT. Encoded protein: CASSVMPGVGNTIYF. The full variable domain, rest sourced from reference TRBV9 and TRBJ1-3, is DSGVTQTPKHLITATGQRVTLRCSPRSGDLSVYWYQQSLDQGLQFLIQYYNGEERAKGNILERFSAQQFPDLHSELNLSSLELGDSALYFCASSVMPGVGNTIYFGEGSWLTVV.

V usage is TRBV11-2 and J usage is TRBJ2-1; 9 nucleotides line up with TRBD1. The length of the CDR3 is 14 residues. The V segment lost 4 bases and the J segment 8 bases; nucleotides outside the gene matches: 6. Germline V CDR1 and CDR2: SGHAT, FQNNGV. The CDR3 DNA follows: TGTGCCAGCAGCTGGGACAGGGTATACGATGAGCAGTTCTTC. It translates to CASSWDRVYDEQFF.

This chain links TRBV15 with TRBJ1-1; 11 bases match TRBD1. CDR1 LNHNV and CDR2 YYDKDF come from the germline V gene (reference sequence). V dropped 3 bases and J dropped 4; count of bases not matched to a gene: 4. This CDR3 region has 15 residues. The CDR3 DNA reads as TGTGCCACCAGCAGGGACAGGGGGCGCGGCACTGAAGCTTTCTTT. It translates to CATSRDRGRGTEAFF.

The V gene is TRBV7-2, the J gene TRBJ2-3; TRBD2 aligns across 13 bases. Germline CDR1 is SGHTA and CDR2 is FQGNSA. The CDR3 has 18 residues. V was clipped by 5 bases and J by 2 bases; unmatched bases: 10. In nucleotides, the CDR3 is TGTGCCAGCAGCGACGGACTAGCGGGGGTCACACCCACAGATACGCAGTATTTT. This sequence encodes CASSDGLAGVTPTDTQYF.

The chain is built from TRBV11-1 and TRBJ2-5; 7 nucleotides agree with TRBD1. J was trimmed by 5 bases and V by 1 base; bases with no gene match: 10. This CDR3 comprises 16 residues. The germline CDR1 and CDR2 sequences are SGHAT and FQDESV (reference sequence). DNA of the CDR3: TGTGCCAGCAGCTTAGTGGGGACAGCGTCCCGGGAGACCCAGTACTTC. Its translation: CASSLVGTASRETQYF. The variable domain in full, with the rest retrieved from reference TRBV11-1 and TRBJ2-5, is EAEVAQSPRYKITEKSQAVAFWCDPISGHATLYWYRQILGQGPELLVQFQDESVVDDSQLPKDRFSAERLKGVDSTLKIQPAELGDSAMYLCASSLVGTASRETQYFGPGTRLLVL.

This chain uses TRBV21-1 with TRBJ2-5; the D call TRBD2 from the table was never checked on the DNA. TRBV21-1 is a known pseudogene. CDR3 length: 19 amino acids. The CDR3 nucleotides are TGTGCCAACAGCACCAGATCCTGGGGACTAGCGCTGCCGAGAGAGACCCAGTACTTC. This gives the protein CANSTRSWGLALPRETQYF.

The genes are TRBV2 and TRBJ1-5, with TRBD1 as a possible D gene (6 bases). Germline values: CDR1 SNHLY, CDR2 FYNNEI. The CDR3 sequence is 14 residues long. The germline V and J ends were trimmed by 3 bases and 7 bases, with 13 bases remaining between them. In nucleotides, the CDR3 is TGTGCCAGCAGTGATAAAACAGGGTGGCAGCCCCAGCATTTT. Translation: CASSDKTGWQPQHF.

The CDR3 sequence is CASRPTTGSNQPQHF. The CDR3 DNA reads TGTGCCAGCAGACCTACTACAGGGAGCAATCAGCCCCAGCATTTT. The rearrangement links TRBV28 to TRBJ1-5; D perhaps matches TRBD1 (6 bases). Trimming removed 6 bases from V and 1 base from J, with 13 bases in between. The CDR3 runs to 15 residues. Germline assignment: CDR1 MDHEN and CDR2 SYDVKM.

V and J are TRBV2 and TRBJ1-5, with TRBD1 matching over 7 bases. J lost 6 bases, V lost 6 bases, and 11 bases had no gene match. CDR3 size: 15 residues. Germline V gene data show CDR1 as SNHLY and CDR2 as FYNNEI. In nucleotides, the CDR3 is TGTGCCAGCAGGAGGGCAGGGGGTGTAGGTCAGCCCCAGCATTTT. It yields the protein CASRRAGGVGQPQHF.

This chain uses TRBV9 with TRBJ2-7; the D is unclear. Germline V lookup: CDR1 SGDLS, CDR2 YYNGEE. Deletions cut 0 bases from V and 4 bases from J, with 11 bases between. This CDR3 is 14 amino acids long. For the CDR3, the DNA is TGTGCCAGCAGCGTAGGCCTTAGTGAATACGAGCAGTACTTC. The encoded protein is CASSVGLSEYEQYF.

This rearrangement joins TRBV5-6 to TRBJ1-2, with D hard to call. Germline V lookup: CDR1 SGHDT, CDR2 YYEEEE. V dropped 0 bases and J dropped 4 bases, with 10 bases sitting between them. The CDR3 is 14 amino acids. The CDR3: CASSLEPRTYGYTF. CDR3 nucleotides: TGTGCCAGCAGCTTGGAGCCAAGAACCTATGGCTACACCTTC.

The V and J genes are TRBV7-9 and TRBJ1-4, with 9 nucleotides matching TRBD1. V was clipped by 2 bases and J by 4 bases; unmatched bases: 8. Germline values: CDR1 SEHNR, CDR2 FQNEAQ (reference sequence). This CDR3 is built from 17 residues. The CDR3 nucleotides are TGTGCCAGCAGCTTAACGCGGACAGGGGCATATAATGAAAAACTGTTTTTT. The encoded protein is CASSLTRTGAYNEKLFF.

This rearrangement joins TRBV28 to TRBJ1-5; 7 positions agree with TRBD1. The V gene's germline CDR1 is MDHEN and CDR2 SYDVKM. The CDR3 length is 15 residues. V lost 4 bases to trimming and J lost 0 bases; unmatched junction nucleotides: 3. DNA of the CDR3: TGTGCCAGCAGTTGGGACAGCTATAGCAATCAGCCCCAGCATTTT. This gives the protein CASSWDSYSNQPQHF. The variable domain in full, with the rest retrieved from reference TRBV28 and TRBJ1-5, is DVKVTQSSRYLVKRTGEKVFLECVQDMDHENMFWYRQDPGLGLRLIYFSYDVKMKEKGDIPEGYSVSREKKERFSLILESASTNQTSMYLCASSWDSYSNQPQHFGDGTRLSIL.